Shown below are 22 T cell receptor beta chains from a single sample sequenced in a study of T-cell memory formation after mild COVID-19 (dated by TCRdb to about 2021). The library relied on 5' RACE. Sequencing instrument: Illumina NovaSeq 6000. TCRdb redid the processing of the public reads, applying fastp at Q25 and MiXCR, and retained in-frame beta chains. Each entry merges the rows of one CDR3 protein and shows their most common DNA and genes. The sample yields 130,000 to 150,000 distinct CDR3 sequences; roughly 21% were counted once. 2% to 2.5% of the sample rests with the top ten. The sequencing sample was made of PBMCs or a T cell subset sorted from them (not recorded which). These receptors all stem from an adult woman who had mild COVID-19 (a few samples of this study predate the infection). The sample titles of this study are shuffled in the database, so cell type and time point are left out; the donor was told from shared clones.

This clonotype showed up just a few times. The gene calls are TRBV2 and TRBJ2-7, with 12 bases lining up with TRBD2. Germline lookup yields CDR1 SNHLY and CDR2 FYNNEI. This CDR3 has 15 residues. The V and J ends lost 5 bases and 3 bases, in that order; junction bases with no gene match: 5. CDR3 loop: CASSNQGLAGYEQYF. The CDR3 coding sequence is TGTGCCAGCAGTAATCAGGGACTAGCGGGCTACGAGCAGTACTTC.

This chain connects TRBV7-9 to TRBJ2-4; tentative D call: TRBD2 (7 bases). The CDR3 totals 14 residues. V gave up 1 base and J gave up 12 bases, with 16 bases separating them. Germline CDR1 reads SEHNR; CDR2 reads FQNEAQ (reference sequence). CDR3 residues: CASSLEVRGGPQYF. The CDR3 nucleotides are TGTGCCAGCAGCTTAGAAGTTAGGGGGGGCCCTCAGTACTTC.

This clonotype showed up many times. The chain carries TRBV29-1 and TRBJ2-4; 9 nucleotides match TRBD2. V was clipped by 4 bases and J by 5 bases; unmatched bases: 3. The length of the CDR3 is 13 residues. Germline loops: CDR1 SQVTM, CDR2 ANQGSEA. CDR3 nucleotide sequence: TGCAGCGTTGGGGTAGCGGGAGAAAACATTCAGTACTTC. This sequence encodes CSVGVAGENIQYF.

This clonotype was counted ten times or more. CDR3 bases: TGCAGTGCTAGTTTACAGGGTAATGGCTACACCTTC. This translates into CSASLQGNGYTF. The J gene is TRBJ1-2, the V gene TRBV20-1, with D perhaps matching TRBD1 (6 bases). Germline CDR1 is DFQATT and CDR2 is SNEGSKA (reference sequence). Trimming took off 3 bases at V and 6 bases at J, with 11 bases between the two ends. CDR3 length: 12 amino acids.

This rearrangement joins TRBV7-9 to TRBJ1-1; D is unclear. Germline loops: CDR1 SEHNR, CDR2 FQNEAQ (reference sequence). This CDR3 has 14 residues. V was shortened by 0 bases and J by 5 bases, with 10 bases between the two germline ends. In DNA, the CDR3 is TGTGCCAGCAGCTTAGCGGCTGAGGGAACTGAAGCTTTCTTT. Its translation is CASSLAAEGTEAFF.

This clonotype was seen a few times. The CDR3 here is CASSSTTMRTGVYEQYF. In DNA form, the CDR3 reads TGTGCCAGCAGCTCGACGACGATGCGGACAGGGGTCTACGAGCAGTACTTC. The chain employs TRBV5-4 and TRBJ2-7, with 9 bases matching TRBD1. This CDR3 is built from 17 residues. Trimming at V came to 3 bases and at J to 3 bases, leaving 13 bases not matched to a gene. CDR1 and CDR2 (germline): SGHNT, YYREEE (reference sequence).

This clonotype was found a few times. The rearrangement links TRBV7-2 to TRBJ1-2; D might be TRBD1 (5 bases). Germline assignment: CDR1 SGHTA and CDR2 FQGNSA. Trimming pared 4 bases from V and 5 bases from J, leaving 8 bases between. The CDR3 is made up of 12 amino acids. CDR3: CASSWDGYGYTF. The CDR3 nucleotides are TGTGCCAGCAGCTGGGACGGATATGGCTACACCTTC.

This clonotype has a handful of counts. This rearrangement joins TRBV7-9 to TRBJ2-1; 16 bases agree with TRBD2. CDR1 SEHNR and CDR2 FQNEAQ come from the germline V gene (reference sequence). J gave up 0 bases and V 0 bases, and 11 bases lay outside the gene matches. The CDR3 is 22 residues long. CDR3 region: CASSLALRRGLAGGSSYNEQFF. CDR3 sequence (DNA): TGTGCCAGCAGCTTAGCGCTAAGAAGGGGACTAGCGGGAGGGAGCTCCTACAATGAGCAGTTCTTC.

There are many counts of this clonotype. This chain connects TRBV6-5 to TRBJ2-1; D unresolved. The CDR3 runs 16 residues. V was cut by 7 bases and J by 5 bases, with 21 bases left in between. In germline, CDR1 is MNHEY, CDR2 SVGAGI. As DNA, the CDR3 is TGTGCCAGCACCCCGGTTGGGGATCGAAGAGACAATGAGCAGTTCTTC. It encodes CASTPVGDRRDNEQFF.

This clonotype was observed a handful of times. The rearrangement joins TRBV7-9 to TRBJ2-7, with 10 bases aligning to TRBD1. CDR1 SEHNR and CDR2 FQNEAQ come from the germline V gene (reference sequence). The CDR3 spans 15 residues. The V and J ends lost 7 bases and 5 bases, in that order; junction bases with no gene match: 11. The CDR3 sequence is CASTLGDRGSHEQYF. The CDR3 DNA reads TGTGCCAGCACCCTCGGGGACAGGGGCTCACACGAGCAGTACTTC.

This clonotype was found a few times. The chain has TRBV24-1 and TRBJ2-5, with 7 bases aligning to TRBD1. The CDR3 covers 17 residues. With V trimmed by 4 bases and J by 3 bases, 13 bases remained unmatched. CDR1 and CDR2 (germline): KGHDR, SFDVKD. The CDR3 is CATSDRGPGQWEETQYF. DNA of the CDR3: TGTGCCACCAGTGACCGTGGACCGGGACAGTGGGAAGAGACCCAGTACTTC.

This clonotype was picked up a small number of times. This chain connects TRBV12-3 or TRBV12-4 to TRBJ1-1; D unresolved. The CDR3 spans 13 residues. Trimming took 5 bases from V and 1 from J, leaving 8 bases between them. The CDR3 bases are TGTGCCAGCAGTAACCGGGAGAACACTGAAGCTTTCTTT. This gives the protein CASSNRENTEAFF.

This clonotype was seen only a few times. CDR3 bases: TGCGCCAGCAGCTTTGTAGCGGGAGGGCCGAATGAGCAGTTCTTC. As protein: CASSFVAGGPNEQFF. The chain links TRBV5-1 to TRBJ2-1; 11 nucleotides line up with TRBD2. Germline V lookup: CDR1 SGHRS, CDR2 YFSETQ. The V segment lost 2 bases and the J segment 7 bases; nucleotides outside the gene matches: 5. The CDR3 runs to 15 residues.

This clonotype was recorded a few times. This chain connects TRBV4-1 to TRBJ2-3, with D perhaps given as TRBD1 or TRBD2 (7 bases each). The CDR3 covers 16 residues. V lost 5 bases and J lost 7, with 22 bases in between. Germline lookup yields CDR1 MGHRA and CDR2 YSYEKL. The CDR3 sequence: CASSGSRGGLGYTQYF. CDR3 bases: TGCGCCAGCAGCGGCTCCAGGGGGGGCCTGGGGTATACGCAGTATTTT.

The rearrangement joins TRBV3-1 to TRBJ1-5, with D tentatively TRBD1 (5 bases). CDR3 length: 15 residues. Trimming stripped 4 bases from V and 2 bases from J, with 12 bases between. Germline CDR1 reads LGHDT; CDR2 reads YNNKEL (reference sequence). CDR3 in DNA: TGTGCCAGCAGCCCCTCTACAGGAGGCAATCAGCCCCAGCATTTT. Its translation is CASSPSTGGNQPQHF.

This chain uses TRBV20-1 with TRBJ2-3; maybe TRBD1 (6 bases). The CDR3 contains 13 residues. Trimming left V 2 bases short and J 2 bases short, with 8 bases between. Looked up from germline, CDR1 is DFQATT and CDR2 is SNEGSKA (reference sequence). The CDR3 is CSARNRDTDTQYF. DNA for the CDR3: TGCAGTGCTAGAAACAGGGACACAGATACGCAGTATTTT.

This clonotype has only a few counts. V is TRBV5-1 and J is TRBJ2-7; possible D gene TRBD1, 5 bases. This CDR3 has 14 amino acids. From germline, CDR1 is SGHRS and CDR2 YFSETQ. V was shortened by 0 bases and J by 2 bases, with 9 bases between the two germline ends. CDR3 coding DNA: TGCGCCAGCAGCTTGGCCCGACAGACCTACGAGCAGTACTTC. Its protein product is CASSLARQTYEQYF.

This clonotype was picked up a small number of times. The V and J genes are TRBV11-2 and TRBJ2-1; D gene unclear. With 2 bases removed from V and 7 bases from J, the gap between germline ends came to 6 bases. Germline V gene lookup returns CDR1 SGHAT and CDR2 FQNNGV. The CDR3 is 12 residues long. Here the CDR3 reads CASSLRLNEQFF. Written as DNA, the CDR3 is TGTGCCAGCAGCTTAAGGTTGAATGAGCAGTTCTTC.

There are a few counts of this clonotype. The chain recombines TRBV18 with TRBJ1-1, with a tentative D call TRBD1 (5 bases). The V gene's germline CDR1 is KGHSH and CDR2 LQKENI. There are 16 residues in the CDR3. The V gene lost 3 bases and the J gene lost 2 bases, with 16 bases spanning the gap. The CDR3 loop is CASSPGGTQQNTEAFF. The CDR3 bases are TGTGCCAGCTCACCGGGGGGAACACAGCAAAACACTGAAGCTTTCTTT.

The V gene is TRBV7-8, the J gene TRBJ1-1; D remains ambiguous. CDR3 length equals 14 residues. Per the germline V gene, CDR1 is SGHVS and CDR2 is FQNEAQ. V shed 5 bases and J shed 3 bases, with 13 bases lying between them. The CDR3 DNA follows: TGTGCCAGCAGCCCCCGTTCGTCTGACACTGAAGCTTTCTTT. Translation gives CASSPRSSDTEAFF.

This clonotype came up a few times. The CDR3 protein is CASSYDSSTGTGELFF. CDR3 nucleotides: TGTGCCAGCAGTTACGACAGCTCTACTGGCACCGGGGAGCTGTTTTTT. The chain employs TRBV6-5 and TRBJ2-2; D is possibly TRBD1 (5 bases). The germline V gene encodes CDR1 MNHEY and CDR2 SVGAGI. This CDR3 comprises 16 residues. V gave up 2 bases and J gave up 4 bases, with 14 bases separating them.

The chain combines TRBV12-3 or TRBV12-4 with TRBJ2-7; the match to TRBD2 covers 11 bases. CDR3 length: 15 amino acids. J gave up 7 bases and V 6 bases, and 11 bases lay outside the gene matches. The CDR3 nucleotides are TGTGCCAGCAGGCTAGCGGGAGGCCCCGCGGGGGAGCAGTACTTC. As protein: CASRLAGGPAGEQYF.